These 12 T cell receptor beta chains came from one sample sequenced in a study of post-analysis software for immune sequencing data. Prepared TCR beta cDNA libraries contained unique molecular identifiers. TCRdb processed the PCR reads anew with MiXCR; each CDR3 protein has one entry. The sample lists about 160,000 distinct CDR3 sequences, 36% occurring once. Here the sequenced sample was blood, taken after autologous hematopoietic stem cell transplantation. Receptor source: a girl aged 5 to 17 with multiple sclerosis.

This chain uses TRBV29-1 with TRBJ2-4; either TRBD1 or TRBD2 may fit D (5 bases each). The V gene's germline CDR1 is SQVTM and CDR2 ANQGSEA. With 3 bases removed from V and 6 bases from J, the gap between germline ends came to 9 bases. The CDR3 has 12 residues. CDR3 nucleotide sequence: TGCAGCGTTGAGGGACGGACAAACATTCAGTACTTC. Translation gives CSVEGRTNIQYF.

This clonotype came up many times. The V and J genes are TRBV20-1 and TRBJ2-5, with 7 bases lining up with TRBD2. CDR1 DFQATT and CDR2 SNEGSKA come from the germline V gene (reference sequence). Trimming removed 6 bases from V and 5 bases from J; junction bases left unmatched: 12. The CDR3 covers 14 residues. Here the CDR3 DNA reads TGCAGTGCCCCCTCCCGGACTAGAGTGGAGACCCAGTACTTC. Translating it yields CSAPSRTRVETQYF.

This clonotype was seen a handful of times. The rearrangement links TRBV6-5 to TRBJ2-5; 8 nucleotides line up with TRBD1. The CDR3 sequence is 13 residues long. Germline V lookup: CDR1 MNHEY, CDR2 SVGAGI. J lost 2 bases, V lost 6 bases, and 2 bases had no gene match. CDR3 bases: TGTGCCAGCAGAAGACAGGGGCAAGAGACCCAGTACTTC. This codes for CASRRQGQETQYF.

This clonotype has more than one count but fewer than ten. The genes are TRBV5-5 and TRBJ1-1; the D gene is possibly TRBD1 (5 bases). The CDR3 contains 14 residues. The germline CDR1 and CDR2 sequences are SGHKS and YYEKEE (reference sequence). V was cut by 0 bases and J by 7 bases, with 13 bases left in between. CDR3 protein: CASSLVIRDGEAFF. Here the CDR3 DNA reads TGTGCCAGCAGCTTGGTAATCAGGGATGGTGAAGCTTTCTTT. The full variable domain, completed using reference TRBV5-5 and TRBJ1-1, is DAGVTQSPTHLIKTRGQQVTLRCSPISGHKSVSWYQQVLGQGPQFIFQYYEKEERGRGNFPDRFSARQFPNYSSELNVNALLLGDSALYLCASSLVIRDGEAFFGQGTRLTVV.

The rearrangement uses TRBV10-2 and TRBJ2-7; TRBD1 or TRBD2 may be the D gene (5 bases each). The CDR3 loop spans 14 amino acids. The V end was cut by 8 bases, the J end by 2 bases, with 16 bases between. Germline V CDR1 and CDR2: WSHSY, SAAADI. The CDR3 protein is CASCGAGITYEQYF. The CDR3 bases are TGCGCCAGCTGTGGGGCCGGGATAACCTACGAGCAGTACTTC.

This clonotype was seen at least ten times. This chain links TRBV29-1 with TRBJ2-1, with D maybe TRBD1 (5 bases). Trimming removed 5 bases at V and 7 bases at J, with 12 bases between. Germline lookup yields CDR1 SQVTM and CDR2 ANQGSEA. CDR3 length: 12 amino acids. Here the CDR3 DNA reads TGCAGCGTTTGGCAGGGCGGAAATGAGCAGTTCTTC. Amino acid sequence: CSVWQGGNEQFF.

In its sample, this clonotype was seen a few times. This chain connects TRBV7-3 to TRBJ2-3, with 9 bases aligning to TRBD2. Losses at the gene ends were 0 bases for V and 1 base for J; bases not matched to a gene: 8. The CDR3 is 18 residues long. The V gene's germline CDR1 is SGHTA and CDR2 FQGTGA. In DNA form, the CDR3 reads TGTGCCAGCAGCTTAACCCCCCGGACTAGCGAGCGCACAGATACGCAGTATTTT. Its protein is CASSLTPRTSERTDTQYF.

This clonotype was seen a handful of times. This may be a read error: a much more frequent sequence differs by one nucleotide. The chain recombines TRBV9 with TRBJ2-5; tentatively, D is TRBD1 or TRBD2 (6 bases each). CDR1 SGDLS and CDR2 YYNGEE come from the germline V gene. This CDR3 spans 15 amino acids. Trimming stripped 0 bases from V and 11 bases from J, with 20 bases between. The CDR3 loop reads CASSVEGGSSNEQYF. CDR3 sequence (DNA): TGTGCCAGCAGCGTAGAGGGGGGTAGCAGCAATGAGCAGTACTTC.

The rearrangement joins TRBV3-1 to TRBJ2-5; no definite D call. Germline V gene lookup returns CDR1 LGHDT and CDR2 YNNKEL (reference sequence). V was trimmed by 10 bases and J by 5 bases, leaving 17 bases between them. The CDR3 contains 13 residues. The CDR3 loop reads CATERAEEETQYF. CDR3 bases: TGTGCCACAGAGAGAGCAGAGGAGGAGACCCAGTACTTC.

The J gene is TRBJ2-5, the V gene TRBV24-1; D possibly matches TRBD1 or TRBD2 (5 bases each). Between the trimmed V and J ends, which lost 4 bases and 5 bases, there was a span of 13 bases. There are 14 residues in the CDR3. Germline V gene sequence: CDR1 KGHDR, CDR2 SFDVKD. The CDR3 coding sequence is TGTGCCACCAGTGACCCCCGGGGCTCGGAGACCCAGTACTTC. Translating it yields CATSDPRGSETQYF.

This chain joins TRBV28 and TRBJ2-7, with D perhaps TRBD2 (5 bases). The CDR3 covers 14 residues. Trimming took 6 bases from V and 2 from J, leaving 14 bases between them. Germline assignment: CDR1 MDHEN and CDR2 SYDVKM. CDR3 region: CASSSPREAYEQYF. The DNA for the CDR3 is TGTGCCAGCAGCTCCCCTCGGGAAGCCTACGAGCAGTACTTC.

A few counts support this clonotype. V gene TRBV18 combines with J gene TRBJ2-1; 10 nucleotides line up with TRBD2. This CDR3 region has 17 residues. The V gene end was trimmed by 2 bases and the J gene end by 5 bases; junction bases not matched to a gene: 9. CDR1 KGHSH and CDR2 LQKENI come from the germline V gene. CDR3 DNA: TGTGCCAGCTCACCAGGAGCGGGAGGGCCGAAAGACAATGAGCAGTTCTTC. Protein sequence: CASSPGAGGPKDNEQFF.